This TCR beta chain was identified during a study of cytomegalovirus exposure and HLA in healthy donors (TCRdb year 2017). About the study as a whole: An earlier analysis of some 600 of the donors reported under 300 Gb of sequence data and 95 million to 120 million unique TCR beta sequences obtained from around 180 million T cells. Donor age, sex, ethnicity and CMV serostatus were collected together with the repertoire data. Among some 400 genotyped donors of the cohort, an average of approximately 230,000 unique TCR beta nucleotide sequences were sequenced per donor, around 18% of them non-productive. Roughly five DR-DQ haplotypes were handled as single units for association and clustering because linkage in the cohort was strong. The T cell repertoires of 670 or so subjects were profiled by immunosequencing and related to cytomegalovirus serostatus. Along with the approximately 700-subject first cohort, a separate validation cohort of approximately 110 different subjects was used. A later analysis re-examined previously published TCR beta repertoires from about 700 donors and added high-resolution HLA genotyping to investigate patterns of TCR occurrence. An earlier analysis of a few hundred of the donors applied high-throughput TCR beta sequencing to assess whether each TCR beta V gene segment acted as functional or pseudogenic. Every repertoire in the discovery cohort had been generated on one and the same sequencing platform. HLA typing covered class I and class II loci at four-digit resolution. The study was designed to test whether signatures of past pathogen exposure could be identified by cataloging public T cell receptors. A later genetic analysis took genome-wide SNP genotypes for about 55% of the 666 donors and used that subset as a discovery cohort. Of the roughly 400 genotyped donors, approximately 80% fell in the genetic ancestry cluster associated with self-reported Caucasian donors. The study combined high-throughput TCR immunosequencing, statistical association of individual TCRs with disease status, and machine learning to predict cytomegalovirus infection status. An early release that covered around 590 HLA-typed donors contained approximately 300 gigabases of sequencing data and 65 million to 100 million unique TCR sequences. The number of typed donors differed by locus: roughly 620-640 for A, B, C, DRB1 and DQB1; 500 to 550 for DQA1; 600 to 610 for DPA1; and some 430 for DPB1. In the later analysis, no new phenotypic data were used to find candidate immune exposures; instead, reliance was placed on TCR beta sequences and their occurrence across donors.

The cohort consisted of more than 650 healthy bone marrow donors. At the time of sampling, every cohort member was nominally healthy, though immune exposures that went unrecorded were likely present. The donor tested CMV seronegative and was one of the 352 seronegative cohort members. A peripheral blood sample was collected from each donor, and TCR beta sequencing was performed on peripheral blood mononuclear cells. Genomic DNA extraction from the blood cell samples was performed with the Qiagen DNeasy Blood Extraction Kit. Notes on this clone: The clone's antigen remains unknown. Qualities for individual bases were not recorded, and no much larger clone is one base off.

What the study reported, not specific to this receptor: It was suggested by the authors that the approach could potentially be generalized to other disease states and immunological phenotypes. Immune exposure information for the cohort was limited to CMV serostatus. A further reported finding was that TCR beta sequences accurately predicted the HLA-A and HLA-B alleles for most subjects in the first cohort. In a later genetic analysis, fewer N-insertions in productive TCRs were reported among donors in an Asian-associated ancestry cluster than the approximately 710-donor mean. A later analysis associated 15,000 to 20,000 TCR beta sequences with specific HLA alleles at a false discovery rate of 0.05. While some public TCRs were present in many individuals, most TCR sequences turned up only very rarely across donors. In a later analysis, several top co-occurrence clusters were reported to appear linked to parvovirus B19, influenza, CMV and Epstein-Barr virus. The sequencing pipeline was judged likely to have produced a cluster of highly shared sequence variants as a technical artifact. A later analysis found that most CMV-associated TCR beta chains appeared HLA-restricted, with HLA associations seemingly driven largely by CMV exposure. Strong co-occurrence of HLA alleles, especially DR and DQ, made assigning TCR associations to individual alleles difficult. The study gave a list of some 150 TCR beta chains associated with cytomegalovirus. Broadly in line with IMGT annotations, most TCR beta V segments showed up in productive rearrangements about 87% or about 30% of the time in an earlier analysis of several hundred of the donors. Linkage disequilibrium might explain the correlated functional status among segregating V segments, but an unknown experimental factor could not be ruled out. The classifier was reported to diagnose cytomegalovirus status with high specificity and sensitivity in both the original and validation cohorts. In a later analysis, HLA-associated TCR beta chains were found to be more clonally expanded and to have lower generation probabilities than equally common non-associated chains. A few of the identified cytomegalovirus-associated TCR beta chains were confirmed in vitro to be specific for cytomegalovirus antigens. Sequencing depth was assumed to be roughly uniform across donors in the presence/absence analyses, though that assumption may not hold. Seventeen rarely observed V segments, including chromosome 9 orphons, were excluded from the earlier analysis of approximately 500 of the donors because counts were too low. Some IMGT-functional V segments, including TRBV6-2 and TRBV6-3, could not be told apart with the 87-base-pair reads, so those segments were excluded. This cohort had only TCR beta chains sequenced, and the lack of alpha or paired-chain data limited which features could be detected. Because some donors lacked HLA typing at each locus, the association tests relied only on the typed subset. According to a later analysis, TCR association rates differed among HLA loci, with DRB1 alleles showing the most associated TCRs and HLA-C alleles showing the fewest. V-gene and J-gene trimming of TCR beta chains was associated with a missense DCLRE1C variant in a later genetic analysis, and the association was replicated in an independent cohort.

The library was produced with the immunoSEQ multiplex PCR assay. For the multiplex PCR, a mixture combining 60 forward primers for TCR Vbeta segments and 13 reverse primers for TCR Jbeta segments was used. Amplification of the CDR3 region of rearranged TCR beta genes was performed with a multiplex PCR assay on genomic DNA. Amplified TCR beta libraries were sequenced as 87-base-pair reads on the Illumina HiSeq System. Processing in the source paper ran as follows. A later analysis counted about 80 million unique TCR beta chains across the 550 to 800 repertoires, and around 9.9 million of these chains were shared by at least two donors. A nearest-neighbor algorithm error-corrected the raw reads and collapsed the reads into unique sequences, merging closely related sequences to remove PCR and sequencing errors. Alignment of CDR3 sequences to IMGT reference sequences was used to assign V, D and J gene segments. Each retained sequence needed at least a six-nucleotide match to both a V gene segment and a J gene segment. A rearrangement counted as productive if the CDR3 had no stop codons and remained in frame with V and J, and every other rearrangement counted as non-productive. Following IMGT convention, CDR3 was defined as the stretch from the second conserved V-encoded cysteine up to the conserved J-encoded phenylalanine. The earlier analysis of some 600 of the donors excluded sequences that lacked an unambiguous match to a single V gene segment. In an earlier analysis of 587 of the donors, V segments were called functional above 56.7% productive rearrangements and were called segregating when the between-donor standard deviation exceeded 5%. A statistical classification framework was developed to diagnose cytomegalovirus status using the catalog of TCR beta chain sequences. In a later analysis, TCR nucleotide sequences were compared against IMGT/GENE-DB human TR gene sequences so that V and J genes could be assigned. In a later analysis, CDR3 sequences and most-parsimonious VDJ recombination scenarios were assigned using the TCRdist pipeline. A later analysis defined each TCR beta chain by its CDR3 amino acid sequence plus V-gene family, and excluded reads lacking a unique V-gene family. To address suspected cross-contamination and a sequencing artifact, a later analysis removed 592 highly shared, low-generation-probability nucleotide sequences. A later analysis calculated a clonal expansion index for each public chain from normalized within-repertoire ranks of inferred template counts. In a later analysis, generation probabilities were computed using a VDJ recombination model fitted to out-of-frame rearrangements, and the results were checked against IGoR. A later analysis scored TCR-TCR, TCR-HLA and TCR-CMV co-occurrence with hypergeometric tests, applying a repertoire-size bias correction to TCR pairs. In a later analysis, false discovery rates were estimated by permuting HLA or CMV assignments 20 times. In a later analysis, co-occurring TCRs were grouped using DBSCAN, and TCRdist sequence similarity was added for clustering within HLA-allele-positive subsets. Co-occurrence clustering excluded repertoires with fewer than 30,000 or more than 120,000 public chains, plus five with anomalous nucleotide sharing. TCRdb carries this immuneACCESS record with in-frame sequences only. Its versions omit some clonotypes, under half of them owing to an unresolved V gene in the studies checked, with the rest unexplained. V and J calls and clone size are those listed in that table; D and trimming were worked out from the DNA. This sample lists fewer than 250,000 clones; nearly 80% were detected once. The biggest ten clones account for around 2% of the sample.

CDR1 MNHEY and CDR2 SVGAGI were looked up in the germline V gene. CDR3 length: 15 amino acids, cysteine to phenylalanine. The retained sequence is limited to the CDR3, 45 bases, with the frame set at the first base. The sample taken for sequencing was PBMCs. This clonotype was obtained from a man in his late teens or twenties in good health and CMV-seronegative. This chain is built from TRBV6-5 and TRBJ2-5; 5 matching bases give a weak D call of TRBD2. The J call may be mistaken, given a closer DNA end match to TRBJ2-7. The CDR3: CASSYEGPSSYEQYF. The nucleotide sequence is TGTGCCAGCAGTTACGAGGGCCCGAGCTCCTACGAGCAGTACTTC.